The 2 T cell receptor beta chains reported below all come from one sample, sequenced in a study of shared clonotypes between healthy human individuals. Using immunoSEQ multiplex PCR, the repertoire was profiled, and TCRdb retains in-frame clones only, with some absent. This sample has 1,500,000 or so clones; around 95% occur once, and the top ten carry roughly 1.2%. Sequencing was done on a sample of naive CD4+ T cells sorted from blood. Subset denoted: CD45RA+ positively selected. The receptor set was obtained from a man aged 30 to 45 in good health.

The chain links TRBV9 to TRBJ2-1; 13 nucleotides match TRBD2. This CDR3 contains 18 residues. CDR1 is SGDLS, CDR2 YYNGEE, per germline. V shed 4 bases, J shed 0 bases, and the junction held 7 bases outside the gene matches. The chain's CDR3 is CASSPRTSGSSSYNEQFF. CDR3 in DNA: TGTGCCAGCAGCCCCCGGACTAGCGGGAGTAGCTCCTACAATGAGCAGTTCTTC.

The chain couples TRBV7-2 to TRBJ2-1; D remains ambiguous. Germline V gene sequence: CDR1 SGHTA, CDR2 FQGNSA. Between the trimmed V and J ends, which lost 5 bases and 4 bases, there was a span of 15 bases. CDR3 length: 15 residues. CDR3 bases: TGTGCCAGCAGCCCCGGTTGGCAGGTGTACAATGAGCAGTTCTTC. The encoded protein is CASSPGWQVYNEQFF.